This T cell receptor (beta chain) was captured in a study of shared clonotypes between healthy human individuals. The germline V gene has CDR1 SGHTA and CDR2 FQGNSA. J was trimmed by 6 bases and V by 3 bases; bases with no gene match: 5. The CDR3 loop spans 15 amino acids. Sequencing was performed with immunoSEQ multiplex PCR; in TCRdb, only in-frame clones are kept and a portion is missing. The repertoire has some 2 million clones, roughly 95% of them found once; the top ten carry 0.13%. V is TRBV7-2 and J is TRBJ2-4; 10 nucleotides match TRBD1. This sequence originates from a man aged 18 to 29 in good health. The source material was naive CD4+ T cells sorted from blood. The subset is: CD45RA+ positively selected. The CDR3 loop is CASSLSGTGVNIQYF. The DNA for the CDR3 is TGTGCCAGCAGCTTGTCCGGGACAGGGGTAAACATTCAGTACTTC.